The 18 T cell receptor beta chains reported below all come from one sample, sequenced in a study of cytomegalovirus exposure and HLA in healthy donors. Both 60 Vbeta primers and 13 Jbeta primers went into the PCR. Profiling relied on immunoSEQ multiplex PCR, and the TCRdb table lists in-frame clones only, not all of them. Among 150,000 to 200,000 clones listed, 80% to 90% were seen once. Sequencing input: PBMCs. The receptors derive from a woman aged 18-30 years in good health and CMV-seronegative.

By share, this clone counts as medium-sized. One end of the junction does not line up with germline, which may come from a read error. CDR3 loop: CASSLTGLAAETQYF. DNA of the CDR3: TGTGCTAGCAGCTTGACGGGACTAGCGGCAGAGACCCAGTACTTC. This chain joins TRBV7-7 and TRBJ2-5; 11 nucleotides agree with TRBD2. The length of the CDR3 is 15 residues. CDR1 is SSHAT, CDR2 FNYEAQ, per germline (reference sequence).

V and J are TRBV11-3 and TRBJ2-1; D gene ambiguous. Germline lookup yields CDR1 SGHNT and CDR2 YENEEA. Deletions cut 1 base from V and 5 bases from J, with 3 bases between. This CDR3 is built from 12 residues. CDR3 protein: CASSLVNNEQFF. In DNA form, the CDR3 reads TGTGCCAGCAGCTTAGTCAACAATGAGCAGTTCTTC.

This chain links TRBV10-3 with TRBJ2-7, with 7 bases lining up with TRBD1. In germline, CDR1 is ENHRY, CDR2 SYGVKD. Trimming removed 7 bases from V and 7 bases from J; junction bases left unmatched: 4. The CDR3 spans 11 residues. This chain's CDR3 is CAIKGGGEQYF. The CDR3 region has the DNA TGTGCCATCAAAGGGGGCGGAGAGCAGTACTTC.

The rearrangement joins TRBV7-2 to TRBJ2-7; 7 bases map to TRBD2. The V and J ends lost 5 bases and 6 bases, in that order; junction bases with no gene match: 10. The germline CDR1 and CDR2 sequences are SGHTA and FQGNSA. The CDR3 has 14 amino acids. The CDR3 here is CASSRIAGASEQYF. The DNA of the CDR3 is TGTGCCAGCAGCCGCATCGCGGGAGCCTCCGAGCAGTACTTC. Full variable domain (remainder filled in from reference TRBV7-2 and TRBJ2-7): GAGVSQSPSNKVTEKGKDVELRCDPISGHTALYWYRQSLGQGLEFLIYFQGNSAPDKSGLPSDRFSAERTGGSVSTLTIQRTQQEDSAVYLCASSRIAGASEQYFGPGTRLTVT.

V gene TRBV15 combines with J gene TRBJ1-2, with D hard to call. Per germline, CDR1 LNHNV and CDR2 YYDKDF (reference sequence). V lost 0 bases and J lost 0, with 2 bases in between. This CDR3 is 13 amino acids long. The CDR3 spells CATSRDTNYGYTF. DNA of the CDR3: TGTGCCACCAGCAGAGACACTAACTATGGCTACACCTTC.

This CDR3 reads CASSPGQVGGYTF. Written as DNA, the CDR3 is TGTGCCAGCAGCCCGGGACAGGTCGGTGGCTACACCTTC. The rearrangement joins TRBV7-9 to TRBJ1-2; 8 positions match TRBD1. Looked up from germline, CDR1 is SEHNR and CDR2 is FQNEAQ (reference sequence). The CDR3 extends over 13 amino acids. J was trimmed by 7 bases and V by 5 bases; bases with no gene match: 6.

This sequence joins TRBV15 and TRBJ1-4; TRBD1 is a possible D gene (5 bases). CDR1 LNHNV and CDR2 YYDKDF come from the germline V gene (reference sequence). This CDR3 comprises 15 residues. With 0 bases removed from V and 2 bases from J, the gap between germline ends came to 7 bases. The CDR3 sequence is CATSREGATNEKLFF. For the CDR3, the DNA is TGTGCCACCAGCAGAGAAGGGGCGACTAATGAAAAACTGTTTTTT.

The gene calls are TRBV27 and TRBJ2-5, with 8 bases fitting TRBD1. The J call is doubtful: the DNA matches TRBJ2-7 better. Germline-derived CDR1 and CDR2 are MNHEY and SMNVEV (reference sequence). CDR3 length: 16 residues. The CDR3 DNA reads as TGTGCCAGCAGTTCGACCGGGACAGGAGCTTCGTACGAGCAGTACTTC. Amino acids: CASSSTGTGASYEQYF.

V usage is TRBV11-1 and J usage is TRBJ2-5; 11 nucleotides agree with TRBD2. The J call may be mistaken, given a closer DNA end match to TRBJ2-7. Germline loops: CDR1 SGHAT, CDR2 FQDESV (reference sequence). The length of the CDR3 is 16 residues. CDR3 DNA sequence: TGTGCCAGCAGCCTACTAGCGGGAGACACAAACTACGAGCAGTACTTC. Its protein product is CASSLLAGDTNYEQYF.

A remark on this clone: One end of the junction fails to match germline, which may point to a read error. The CDR3 DNA is TGTGCTAGCAGCTTAGACGGGAACTCAGATACGCAGTATTTT. Protein: CASSLDGNSDTQYF. The V and J genes are TRBV7-7 and TRBJ2-3, with a weak D call TRBD2 (5 bases). CDR3 length: 14 amino acids. CDR1 is SSHAT and CDR2 is FNYEAQ in the germline V gene (reference sequence).

This clone has only one observation. The chain links TRBV14 to TRBJ2-1, with TRBD2 matching 7 bases. Germline lookup yields CDR1 SGHDN and CDR2 FVKESK. The CDR3 is made up of 13 amino acids. After removal of 4 bases from V and 5 bases from J, the junction contained 2 bases not matched to a gene. The CDR3 nucleotides are TGTGCCAGCAGCCGGGACTATCACAATGAGCAGTTCTTC. Residues: CASSRDYHNEQFF.

The chain uses TRBV27 and TRBJ2-3, with D unresolved. The CDR3 runs to 12 residues. The germline V gene encodes CDR1 MNHEY and CDR2 SMNVEV (reference sequence). V gave up 8 bases and J gave up 6 bases, with 12 bases separating them. CDR3 amino acids: CASAPARDTQYF. The CDR3 region has the DNA TGTGCCAGCGCCCCCGCACGGGATACGCAGTATTTT.

This clone was seen only once. The V call is TRBV7-2, the J call TRBJ2-1; possible D gene TRBD2, 5 bases. Germline V gives CDR1 SGHTA, CDR2 FQGNSA. V was cut by 0 bases and J by 5 bases, with 8 bases left in between. The CDR3 covers 14 residues. CDR3 DNA sequence: TGTGCCAGCAGCTTAGCGGGAGCCCACAATGAGCAGTTCTTC. Encoded protein: CASSLAGAHNEQFF.

The V and J genes are TRBV10-3 and TRBJ1-1; D uncertain. Trimming stripped 6 bases from V and 5 bases from J, with 16 bases between. Germline-derived CDR1 and CDR2 are ENHRY and SYGVKD. The CDR3 sequence is 14 residues long. DNA of the CDR3: TGTGCCATCAGGTTGGACGGGGAAGGGACTGAAGCTTTCTTT. Its protein product is CAIRLDGEGTEAFF.

This clone was observed once. At the DNA level, this CDR3 is encoded by other sequences in the same sample as well. The rearrangement links TRBV4-1 to TRBJ2-7; tentatively, D is TRBD2 (5 bases). Germline-derived CDR1 and CDR2 are MGHRA and YSYEKL. This CDR3 is built from 16 residues. Trimming left V 3 bases short and J 3 bases short, with 18 bases between. The CDR3 loop reads CASSQGLAGFYYEQYF. The CDR3 DNA follows: TGCGCCAGCAGCCAGGGCCTAGCCGGGTTCTACTACGAGCAGTACTTC.

This sequence joins TRBV18 and TRBJ2-4; D is perhaps TRBD2 (6 bases). The CDR3 runs 15 residues. V was cut by 2 bases and J by 4 bases, with 12 bases left in between. CDR1 is KGHSH and CDR2 is LQKENI in the germline V gene. CDR3 residues: CASSPTGSRKNIQYF. The DNA for the CDR3 is TGTGCCAGCTCACCAACCGGGAGCCGGAAAAACATTCAGTACTTC.

This clone has more than one count but fewer than ten. The chain combines TRBV6-6 with TRBJ1-5, with a weak D call TRBD1 (6 bases). The V gene's germline CDR1 is MNHNY and CDR2 SVGAGI (reference sequence). The CDR3 is 14 residues long. V was clipped by 7 bases and J by 2 bases, with 12 bases between them. In DNA, the CDR3 is TGTGCCAGCACCGAACAGGGTCGCAATCAGCCCCAGCATTTT. Translation gives CASTEQGRNQPQHF.

The chain recombines TRBV18 with TRBJ1-1; D may be TRBD1 (6 bases). Trimming stripped 6 bases from V and 1 base from J, with 15 bases between. The CDR3 is 15 residues long. The germline V gene has CDR1 KGHSH and CDR2 LQKENI. The CDR3 coding sequence is TGTGCCAGCTCGCCTAACCCGGGACAGAACACTGAAGCTTTCTTT. It translates to CASSPNPGQNTEAFF.